The 30 T cell receptor beta chains reported below all come from one sample, sequenced in a study of human T cells and chemical hapten exposure. TCRdb re-analysed the RACE reads in MiXCR, keeping a single row per CDR3 protein. The table shows fewer than 200,000 distinct CDR3 sequences, with about 30% occurring only once. Time point of the sample: patch test 3, about 24 weeks after DPC sensitization. Treatment denoted: therapeutic diphenylcyclopropenone sensitization with weekly scalp DPC. Sequences were derived from whole blood, sampled in connection with sensitization to the hapten diphenylcyclopropenone (DPC). These receptors all come from a woman aged 18-29 years with alopecia areata. Some clones in this sample may be carry-over from other donors' samples.

The DNA of the CDR3 is TGTGCCAGCGTGGACAGGGTGTATGGCTACACCTTC. Translated: CASVDRVYGYTF. The genes are TRBV2 and TRBJ1-2; 8 positions match TRBD1. There are 12 residues in the CDR3. V lost 8 bases to trimming and J lost 5 bases; unmatched junction nucleotides: 4. CDR1 is SNHLY, CDR2 FYNNEI, per germline. The full variable domain, its missing parts supplied by reference TRBV2 and TRBJ1-2, is EPEVTQTPSHQVTQMGQEVILRCVPISNHLYFYWYRQILGQKVEFLVSFYNNEISEKSEIFDDQFSVERPDGSNFTLKIRSTKLEDSAMYFCASVDRVYGYTFGSGTRLTVV.

The rearrangement joins TRBV18 to TRBJ2-3; 14 bases agree with TRBD2. J lost 5 bases, V lost 5 bases, and 6 bases had no gene match. There are 16 residues in the CDR3. Germline-derived CDR1 and CDR2 are KGHSH and LQKENI. This chain's CDR3 is CASSFRTSGGKDTQYF. The CDR3 nucleotides read TGTGCCAGCTCATTCCGGACTAGCGGGGGGAAAGATACGCAGTATTTT.

This clonotype was detected a few times. The CDR3 sequence is CSVERSRAADTQYF. CDR3 nucleotide sequence: TGCAGCGTTGAGAGGTCTAGAGCAGCAGATACGCAGTATTTT. This chain links TRBV29-1 with TRBJ2-3; D is ambiguous. This CDR3 is 14 amino acids long. Deletions cut 3 bases from V and 4 bases from J, with 14 bases between. Per germline, CDR1 SQVTM and CDR2 ANQGSEA.

This clonotype occurred a few times. The gene calls are TRBV12-3 or TRBV12-4 and TRBJ1-3, with D possibly being TRBD1 (5 bases). V shed 3 bases and J shed 0 bases, with 12 bases lying between them. The CDR3 contains 16 residues. In nucleotides, the CDR3 is TGTGCCAGCAGTTTCACCCCGACAGCCTCTGGAAACACCATATATTTT. This sequence encodes CASSFTPTASGNTIYF.

The chain joins TRBV24-1 to TRBJ2-2, with 7 bases matching TRBD2. Trimming took 4 bases from V and 7 from J; bases not matched to a gene: 11. CDR3 size: 16 residues. Germline V CDR1 and CDR2: KGHDR, SFDVKD. The CDR3 DNA is TGTGCCACCAGTGAACCCCGGGGGGACCTCGGCGGGGAGCTGTTTTTT. Translated, it gives CATSEPRGDLGGELFF.

This clonotype was detected a few times. The chain employs TRBV11-2 and TRBJ1-1; D gene ambiguous. There are 16 residues in the CDR3. From germline, CDR1 is SGHAT and CDR2 FQNNGV. V was shortened by 3 bases and J by 0 bases, with 14 bases between the two germline ends. CDR3 DNA: TGTGCCAGCAGCTTTGGAAGCAGCCTCATGAACACTGAAGCTTTCTTT. Residues: CASSFGSSLMNTEAFF.

This clonotype was seen more than once but under ten times. The rearrangement joins TRBV12-3 or TRBV12-4 to TRBJ1-2; possible D gene TRBD1, 5 bases. V lost 8 bases, J lost 2 bases, and 12 bases lay in between. The CDR3 loop spans 13 amino acids. As DNA, the CDR3 is TGTGCCAGCCGACGGGGCGGAAACTATGGCTACACCTTC. Translation gives CASRRGGNYGYTF.

This clonotype was seen a few times. CDR3 bases: TGCAGTGCTAGAGGGGCTTACGGCACAGATACGCAGTATTTT. Protein product: CSARGAYGTDTQYF. The chain has TRBV20-1 and TRBJ2-3; D gene unclear. V gave up 1 base and J gave up 1 base, with 9 bases separating them. There are 14 residues in the CDR3. The germline CDR1 and CDR2 sequences are DFQATT and SNEGSKA (reference sequence).

The genes are TRBV15 and TRBJ2-1; possible D gene TRBD2, 6 bases. This CDR3 has 13 residues. Germline V gene lookup returns CDR1 LNHNV and CDR2 YYDKDF (reference sequence). Trimming cost V 0 bases and J 10 bases, with 10 bases left between them. The CDR3 sequence: CATSREGGGEQFF. The CDR3 DNA sequence: TGTGCCACCAGCAGAGAGGGAGGTGGGGAGCAGTTCTTC.

The chain joins TRBV7-2 to TRBJ2-7; 10 positions match TRBD2. The J segment lost 5 bases and the V segment lost 0 bases, leaving 7 bases of the junction unmatched. The CDR3 is 16 amino acids. Germline CDR1 SGHTA, CDR2 FQGNSA. CDR3 in DNA: TGTGCCAGCAGCTTAGCGCAGTCTAGCGGGGGCCACGAGCAGTACTTC. As protein: CASSLAQSSGGHEQYF.

This chain links TRBV7-2 with TRBJ2-3; D is uncertain. Germline V gene data show CDR1 as SGHTA and CDR2 as FQGNSA. The CDR3 contains 15 residues. Between the trimmed V and J ends, which lost 3 bases and 0 bases, there was a span of 10 bases. Here the CDR3 reads CASSFRTQSTDTQYF. The CDR3, as DNA: TGTGCCAGCAGCTTTCGGACCCAGAGCACAGATACGCAGTATTTT.

This clonotype was seen more than once but under ten times. V is TRBV10-3 and J is TRBJ1-4; D is unclear. This CDR3 contains 14 residues. Germline CDR1 ENHRY, CDR2 SYGVKD. V lost 3 bases and J 10 bases, leaving 15 bases between the germline ends. The CDR3 DNA follows: TGTGCCATCAGTGATTCCACGTCTGACGGAAAACTGTTTTTT. It yields the protein CAISDSTSDGKLFF.

This chain joins TRBV20-1 and TRBJ2-1, with 9 nucleotides matching TRBD2. The germline V gene has CDR1 DFQATT and CDR2 SNEGSKA (reference sequence). V lost 3 bases to trimming and J lost 4 bases; unmatched junction nucleotides: 7. CDR3 length: 15 amino acids. For the CDR3, the DNA is TGCAGTGCTAGTGAGCTAGCGGGGCTTTACAATGAGCAGTTCTTC. Translated: CSASELAGLYNEQFF.

The rearrangement links TRBV27 to TRBJ2-7; TRBD1 matches 7 bases. The V segment lost 0 bases and the J segment 3 bases; nucleotides outside the gene matches: 5. CDR1 and CDR2 (germline): MNHEY, SMNVEV (reference sequence). The CDR3 is made up of 15 amino acids. CDR3 amino acids: CASSLSAGGSYEQYF. DNA of the CDR3: TGTGCCAGCAGTTTATCGGCAGGGGGTAGCTACGAGCAGTACTTC.

This chain connects TRBV12-3 or TRBV12-4 to TRBJ2-7; 11 bases fit TRBD2. The CDR3 contains 14 residues. V lost 5 bases to trimming and J lost 4 bases; unmatched junction nucleotides: 4. The DNA for the CDR3 is TGTGCCAGCAGTCGGGGACTAGCGGTATACGAGCAGTACTTC. It translates to CASSRGLAVYEQYF.

This clonotype was counted a few times. The chain is built from TRBV6-1 and TRBJ1-5, with unresolved D. V was clipped by 3 bases and J by 0 bases, with 12 bases between them. The CDR3 runs 16 residues. Germline V gene sequence: CDR1 MNHNS, CDR2 SASEGT. This chain's CDR3 is CASSDYLSYSNQPQHF. DNA of the CDR3: TGTGCCAGCAGTGATTACCTGTCGTATAGCAATCAGCCCCAGCATTTT.

This clonotype came up a few times. The chain has TRBV7-9 and TRBJ2-6, with 7 bases matching TRBD2. This CDR3 has 18 residues. The V gene end was trimmed by 3 bases and the J gene end by 0 bases; junction bases not matched to a gene: 8. The germline CDR1 and CDR2 sequences are SEHNR and FQNEAQ (reference sequence). CDR3 region: CASSLGGVPSSGANVLTF. The CDR3 DNA reads TGTGCCAGCAGCTTGGGGGGGGTCCCTAGCTCTGGGGCCAACGTCCTGACTTTC.

This clonotype was detected a few times. The chain links TRBV5-1 to TRBJ2-2, with 7 bases identical to TRBD1. V lost 4 bases to trimming and J lost 5 bases; unmatched junction nucleotides: 8. CDR3 length equals 15 residues. Germline CDR1 is SGHRS and CDR2 is YFSETQ. This chain's CDR3 is CASSQRTGQTGELFF. The DNA for the CDR3 is TGCGCCAGCAGCCAACGGACAGGTCAGACCGGGGAGCTGTTTTTT.

V is TRBV4-1 and J is TRBJ1-1; a weak D match, TRBD1 (5 bases). From germline, CDR1 is MGHRA and CDR2 YSYEKL. Trimming left V 1 base short and J 7 bases short, with 10 bases between. The CDR3 is 13 residues long. This chain's CDR3 is CASSQGGLGEAFF. The CDR3 DNA sequence: TGCGCCAGCAGCCAAGGGGGGTTGGGTGAAGCTTTCTTT.

The chain joins TRBV5-5 to TRBJ2-5; D is perhaps TRBD2 (6 bases). The V and J ends lost 0 bases and 5 bases respectively, with 11 bases between them. The CDR3 totals 14 residues. Germline CDR1 is SGHKS and CDR2 is YYEKEE (reference sequence). In nucleotides, the CDR3 is TGTGCCAGCAGCTTGGTAGCGGTTGTGGAGACCCAGTACTTC. This sequence encodes CASSLVAVVETQYF.

The chain links TRBV18 to TRBJ2-7, with a possible D match to TRBD2 (5 bases). This CDR3 spans 12 amino acids. Trimming stripped 2 bases from V and 9 bases from J, with 11 bases between. CDR1 and CDR2 (germline): KGHSH, LQKENI. This CDR3 reads CASSPSREGQYF. CDR3 coding DNA: TGTGCCAGCTCACCATCCCGTGAGGGGCAGTACTTC. Full variable domain (rest looked up from reference TRBV18 and TRBJ2-7): NAGVMQNPRHLVRRRGQEARLRCSPMKGHSHVYWYRQLPEEGLKFMVYLQKENIIDESGMPKERFSAEFPKEGPSILRIQQVVRGDSAAYFCASSPSREGQYFGPGTRLTVT.

The rearrangement joins TRBV7-2 to TRBJ2-5; no clear D. Per the germline V gene, CDR1 is SGHTA and CDR2 is FQGNSA. The ends were cut back, 1 base at V and 1 base at J, with 4 bases in the middle. This CDR3 spans 13 amino acids. CDR3 sequence reads: CASSLVRQETQYF. The CDR3, as DNA: TGTGCCAGCAGCTTAGTTCGCCAAGAGACCCAGTACTTC.

The J gene is TRBJ1-3, the V gene TRBV7-9; 9 nucleotides align to TRBD1. Trimming removed 5 bases from V and 4 bases from J; junction bases left unmatched: 9. The germline gives CDR1 SEHNR, CDR2 FQNEAQ (reference sequence). This CDR3 has 16 residues. The CDR3 loop is CASSQRTGERGNTIYF. The CDR3, as DNA: TGTGCCAGCAGCCAAAGGACAGGGGAGCGCGGAAACACCATATATTTT.

The V gene is TRBV7-2, the J gene TRBJ2-7, with D possibly being TRBD2 (6 bases). V shed 1 base and J shed 5 bases, with 12 bases lying between them. The germline CDR1 and CDR2 sequences are SGHTA and FQGNSA. The CDR3 contains 14 residues. The CDR3 bases are TGTGCCAGCAGCTTAGTAGGAACGGGGGACGAGCAGTACTTC. Translation gives CASSLVGTGDEQYF.

The chain has TRBV27 and TRBJ2-2; perhaps TRBD1 as D (6 bases). Trimming shortened V by 7 bases and J by 4 bases, and 19 bases separated the two germline ends. The germline V gene has CDR1 MNHEY and CDR2 SMNVEV (reference sequence). The CDR3 has 16 amino acids. Here the CDR3 DNA reads TGTGCCAGCAACGACAGGCCAACCGGAAGCACCGGGGAGCTGTTTTTT. This encodes CASNDRPTGSTGELFF.

V is TRBV5-4 and J is TRBJ1-2, with D perhaps matching TRBD1 (5 bases). The V gene's germline CDR1 is SGHNT and CDR2 YYREEE (reference sequence). With 5 bases removed from V and 3 bases from J, the gap between germline ends came to 11 bases. The CDR3 has 13 amino acids. The CDR3 DNA reads as TGTGCCAGCAGAGTTGGACACGACTATGGCTACACCTTC. This encodes CASRVGHDYGYTF.

The gene calls are TRBV5-1 and TRBJ2-7; tentatively, D is TRBD1 or TRBD2 (5 bases each). CDR1 is SGHRS, CDR2 YFSETQ, per germline. The V and J ends lost 2 bases and 2 bases respectively, with 14 bases between them. CDR3 length: 15 residues. Here the CDR3 DNA reads TGCGCCAGCAGCTTTAGCCGGGACGGACCCTACGAGCAGTACTTC. This translates into CASSFSRDGPYEQYF. The variable domain in full, completed from reference TRBV5-1 and TRBJ2-7, reads KAGVTQTPRYLIKTRGQQVTLSCSPISGHRSVSWYQQTPGQGLQFLFEYFSETQRNKGNFPGRFSGRQFSNSRSEMNVSTLELGDSALYLCASSFSRDGPYEQYFGPGTRLTVT.

There are a few counts of this clonotype. This rearrangement joins TRBV27 to TRBJ2-5; tentative D call: TRBD2 (5 bases). There are 14 residues in the CDR3. V was pared by 5 bases and J by 1 base, with 11 bases between. Germline CDR1 is MNHEY and CDR2 is SMNVEV (reference sequence). CDR3 bases: TGTGCCAGCAGTGGTGCGGGCCTCCAAGAGACCCAGTACTTC. Its protein product is CASSGAGLQETQYF.

The chain combines TRBV6-2 or TRBV6-3 with TRBJ2-5; D gene uncertain. Germline V gene lookup returns CDR1 MNHEY and CDR2 SVGEGT. V was shortened by 2 bases and J by 5 bases, with 9 bases between the two germline ends. This CDR3 region has 13 residues. CDR3 DNA: TGTGCCAGCAGTTACGCCACTGGGGAGACCCAGTACTTC. Amino acids: CASSYATGETQYF.

Here the CDR3 reads CASSVGPDEAQPQHF. The CDR3 nucleotides read TGTGCCAGCAGCGTCGGGCCCGATGAGGCTCAGCCCCAGCATTTT. The chain joins TRBV9 to TRBJ1-5; no definite D call. This CDR3 spans 15 amino acids. Germline CDR1 is SGDLS and CDR2 is YYNGEE. V was cut by 2 bases and J by 6 bases, with 15 bases left in between.